Below, 25 T cell receptor beta chains from the same sample are listed, as sequenced in a study of T cell clonality in common variable immunodeficiency. The assay was immunoSEQ multiplex PCR, and TCRdb's table has in-frame clones only and misses some. The record shows tens of thousands of clones for this sample, with no singletons present. The sequenced sample consisted of peripheral blood mononuclear cells. The receptors come from a person aged 18-70 years in good health.

This clone came up many times. The read falls 3 residues short of the CDR3 end, and the missing part is taken from the germline J gene. The chain is built from TRBV20-1 and TRBJ1-1, with D maybe TRBD1 (5 bases). Trimming cost V 6 bases and J 7 bases, with 15 bases left between them. This CDR3 spans 12 amino acids. The germline CDR1 and CDR2 sequences are DFQATT and SNEGSKA (reference sequence). The CDR3 spells CSARQGRGEAFF. The sequenced CDR3 bases are TGCAGTGCCCGGCAGGGTCGCGGTGAA.

This clone was found many times. Read sequence stops 3 residues before the CDR3 end, and the germline J gene provides the missing end. This rearrangement joins TRBV7-9 to TRBJ2-7, with 7 bases lining up with TRBD1. There are 13 residues in the CDR3. V dropped 6 bases and J dropped 3; count of bases not matched to a gene: 5. Looked up from germline, CDR1 is SEHNR and CDR2 is FQNEAQ (reference sequence). CDR3 DNA (partial): TGTGCCAGCAGATGGACAGGTAGCTACGAG. It translates to CASRWTGSYE. The entire CDR3 is CASRWTGSYEQYF. The whole variable domain, filled in from reference TRBV7-9 and TRBJ2-7, reads DTGVSQNPRHKITKRGQNVTFRCDPISEHNRLYWYRQTLGQGPEFLTYFQNEAQLEKSRLLSDRFSAERPKGSFSTLEIQRTEQGDSAMYLCASRWTGSYEQYFGPGTRLTVT.

This clone was counted many times. The read stops 3 residues short of the end of the CDR3; the missing end is completed from the germline J gene. This sequence joins TRBV20-1 and TRBJ2-3; D gene uncertain. Germline values: CDR1 DFQATT, CDR2 SNEGSKA (reference sequence). Trimming removed 7 bases at V and 5 bases at J, with 4 bases between. The CDR3 loop spans 9 amino acids. CDR3 DNA (partial): TGCAGTGTCGGAGATACG. Protein: CSVGDT. The complete CDR3 reads CSVGDTQYF.

This clone was counted between two and nine times. The sequence runs out 3 residues before the end of the CDR3; the remainder is reconstructed from the germline J gene. The rearrangement joins TRBV18 to TRBJ1-1; perhaps TRBD1 as D (5 bases). The CDR3 length is 14 residues. The germline CDR1 and CDR2 sequences are KGHSH and LQKENI. The ends were cut back, 4 bases at V and 1 base at J, with 10 bases in the middle. The CDR3 spells CASSHGHQNTEAFF. The sequenced CDR3 bases are TGTGCCAGCTCACACGGACATCAGAACACTGAA.

This clone was found many times. From the germline J gene comes the end of the CDR3, since the read stops 3 residues before it. The chain employs TRBV29-1 and TRBJ1-2; 8 nucleotides align to TRBD1. The length of the CDR3 is 15 residues. The V gene end was trimmed by 4 bases and the J gene end by 4 bases; junction bases not matched to a gene: 11. Germline V gene data show CDR1 as SQVTM and CDR2 as ANQGSEA. CDR3 sequence: CSVVSVTGEGYGYTF. The DNA read from the CDR3 is TGCAGCGTTGTTTCGGTGACAGGGGAGGGCTATGGC. The variable domain in full, completed from reference TRBV29-1 and TRBJ1-2, reads SAVISQKPSRDICQRGTSLTIQCQVDSQVTMMFWYRQQPGQSLTLIATANQGSEATYESGFVIDKFPISRPNLTFSTLTVSNMSPEDSSIYLCSVVSVTGEGYGYTFGSGTRLTVV.

This clone appeared many times. Read sequence stops 3 residues before the CDR3 end, and the germline J gene provides the missing end. This chain uses TRBV14 with TRBJ1-1; a weak D match, TRBD1 (6 bases). Germline values: CDR1 SGHDN, CDR2 FVKESK. This CDR3 contains 13 residues. CDR3 region: CASSQDEAGVAFF. The part of the CDR3 DNA that was read is TGTGCCAGCAGCCAAGATGAGGCAGGGGTT.

This clone was seen many times. CDR3 DNA (partial): TGTGCCAGCAGACTGAGCTCCTACGAG. Amino acids: CASRLSSYE. The full CDR3 sequence reads CASRLSSYEQYF. The chain recombines TRBV6-2 or TRBV6-3 with TRBJ2-7; D uncertain. The read gets to within 3 residues of the CDR3 end, and the germline J gene fills in the rest. V lost 6 bases and J 0 bases, leaving 6 bases between the germline ends. Looked up from germline, CDR1 is MNHEY and CDR2 is SVGEGT. This CDR3 has 12 residues.

This clone was seen only a few times. The observed sequence ends 3 residues before the CDR3 terminus, with the missing tail filled in from the germline J gene. The J gene is TRBJ1-6, the V gene TRBV7-6; D may be TRBD1 (5 bases). Trimming removed 4 bases from V and 7 bases from J, with 14 bases in between. CDR3 length equals 15 residues. CDR1 is SGHVS, CDR2 FNYEAQ, per germline. The CDR3 DNA, read in part, is TGTGCCAGCAGCTCCGAAGTCAGGGCGAATTCACCC. Translating gives CASSSEVRANSP. The full-length CDR3 reads as CASSSEVRANSPLHF.

This clone was recorded many times. The CDR3 end is not reached by the read, which stops 3 residues before it; the germline J gene fills it in. The V gene is TRBV5-1, the J gene TRBJ2-5, with D maybe TRBD2 (5 bases). CDR1 and CDR2 (germline): SGHRS, YFSETQ. The germline V and J ends were trimmed by 5 bases and 5 bases, with 10 bases remaining between them. The CDR3 covers 12 residues. The CDR3 bases that were read are TGCGCCAGCAGGGCTAGCATGGAGACC. This translates into CASRASMET. The full-length CDR3 reads as CASRASMETQYF. Full variable domain (remainder filled in from reference TRBV5-1 and TRBJ2-5): KAGVTQTPRYLIKTRGQQVTLSCSPISGHRSVSWYQQTPGQGLQFLFEYFSETQRNKGNFPGRFSGRQFSNSRSEMNVSTLELGDSALYLCASRASMETQYFGPGTRLLVL.

This clone has ten or more counts. The read is 3 residues too short to cover the CDR3 end, so that end is filled in from the germline J gene. The J gene is TRBJ1-2, the V gene TRBV20-1; 7 bases map to TRBD1. Trimming at V came to 5 bases and at J to 2 bases, leaving 5 bases not matched to a gene. The germline V gene has CDR1 DFQATT and CDR2 SNEGSKA (reference sequence). The CDR3 spans 13 residues. The CDR3: CSAEDRRNYGYTF. The covered CDR3 bases are TGCAGTGCTGAGGACAGGAGGAACTATGGC.

This clone was found many times. The observed sequence ends 3 residues before the CDR3 terminus, with the missing tail filled in from the germline J gene. The rearrangement joins TRBV18 to TRBJ1-2; D perhaps matches TRBD1 (5 bases). The V gene lost 4 bases and the J gene lost 2 bases, with 8 bases spanning the gap. CDR1 and CDR2 (germline): KGHSH, LQKENI. This CDR3 is 13 amino acids long. CDR3 sequence reads: CASSLDSNYGYTF. CDR3 DNA (partial): TGTGCCAGCTCACTAGACAGCAACTATGGC.

At least ten counts were recorded for this clone. CDR3 bases read: TGTGCCAGCAGTTTAATGTTTCGCGAG. This translates into CASSLMFRE. The full-length CDR3 reads as CASSLMFREQYF. The chain combines TRBV12-3 or TRBV12-4 with TRBJ2-7; D ambiguous. The observed sequence ends 3 residues before the CDR3 terminus, with the missing tail filled in from the germline J gene. V was shortened by 2 bases and J by 6 bases, with 8 bases between the two germline ends. This CDR3 has 12 amino acids.

This clone was recorded many times. The read comes to an end 3 residues before the CDR3 does, leaving the germline J gene to fill in the end. The V gene is TRBV3-1 (or the pseudogene TRBV3-2), the J gene TRBJ1-2, with D perhaps matching TRBD1 (6 bases). The V and J ends lost 6 bases and 6 bases respectively, with 11 bases between them. The CDR3 contains 12 residues. Per the germline V gene, CDR1 is LGHDT and CDR2 is YNNKEL (reference sequence). The CDR3 sequence: CASRQGNNGYTF. The part of the CDR3 DNA that was read is TGTGCCAGCAGGCAGGGGAATAATGGC.

In this sample, this clone turned up many times. The read falls 3 residues short of the CDR3 end, and the missing part is taken from the germline J gene. The chain carries TRBV20-1 and TRBJ2-1; 7 bases line up with TRBD1. Germline V gene sequence: CDR1 DFQATT, CDR2 SNEGSKA (reference sequence). The CDR3 loop spans 14 amino acids. V lost 3 bases and J lost 1; bases outside the gene matches: 3. This CDR3 is CSARPGGSYNEQFF. The part of the CDR3 DNA that was read is TGCAGTGCTAGGCCAGGGGGTTCCTACAATGAG.

This clone has at least ten counts. The CDR3 loop reads CASSSRQSEAFF. Partial CDR3 DNA: TGTGCCAGCTCATCGCGGCAGTCTGAA. This chain connects TRBV18 to TRBJ1-1, with D uncertain. The CDR3 end falls 3 residues outside the read, so it is completed with the germline J gene. V dropped 5 bases and J dropped 6 bases, with 10 bases sitting between them. Looked up from germline, CDR1 is KGHSH and CDR2 is LQKENI. CDR3 size: 12 residues.

At least ten counts were recorded for this clone. The sequence runs out 3 residues before the end of the CDR3; the remainder is reconstructed from the germline J gene. V and J are TRBV2 and TRBJ2-7, with 7 bases identical to TRBD2. The trim removed 8 bases at V and 0 bases at J, leaving 4 bases unmatched. The germline V gene has CDR1 SNHLY and CDR2 FYNNEI. The CDR3 is 13 residues long. The CDR3 protein is CASLERDSYEQYF. Partial CDR3 DNA: TGTGCCAGCTTGGAGCGGGACTCCTACGAG. The full variable domain, in which reference TRBV2 and TRBJ2-7 provide the parts outside the CDR3, is EPEVTQTPSHQVTQMGQEVILRCVPISNHLYFYWYRQILGQKVEFLVSFYNNEISEKSEIFDDQFSVERPDGSNFTLKIRSTKLEDSAMYFCASLERDSYEQYFGPGTRLTVT.

This clone was observed at least ten times. The sequenced fragment ends 3 residues before the CDR3 boundary, so the rest is inferred from the germline J gene. The V gene is TRBV30, the J gene TRBJ2-7; the D gene is possibly TRBD1 (5 bases). CDR1 GTSNPN and CDR2 SVGIG come from the germline V gene (reference sequence). V was shortened by 6 bases and J by 3 bases, with 9 bases between the two germline ends. The CDR3 totals 11 residues. The CDR3 bases that were read are TGTGCCTGCATGACAGACTACGAG. It translates to CACMTDYE. The whole CDR3 reads CACMTDYEQYF. The full variable domain, completed using reference TRBV30 and TRBJ2-7, is SQTIHQWPATLVQPVGSPLSLECTVEGTSNPNLYWYRQAAGRGLQLLFYSVGIGQISSEVPQNLSASRPQDRQFILSSKKLLLSDSGFYLCACMTDYEQYFGPGTRLTVT.

On this clone itself: The CDR3 end lies 3 residues beyond the end of the read and is filled in from the germline J gene. V gene TRBV6-1 combines with J gene TRBJ1-6, with 7 bases matching TRBD1. V shed 3 bases, J shed 7 bases, and the junction held 6 bases outside the gene matches. Germline values: CDR1 MNHNS, CDR2 SASEGT. CDR3 length: 15 amino acids. The CDR3 loop is CASSEGRTGNSPLHF. The DNA read from the CDR3 is TGTGCCAGCAGTGAGGGGAGGACAGGCAATTCACCC.

This clone was seen repeatedly, ten times or more. The read ends 3 residues shy of where the CDR3 ends; the end is completed using the germline J gene. The chain carries TRBV30 and TRBJ1-2; unclear D gene. CDR1 is GTSNPN and CDR2 is SVGIG in the germline V gene (reference sequence). The CDR3 has 11 amino acids. The CDR3 region is CAWSASQGYTF. Incomplete CDR3 DNA: TGTGCCTGGAGCGCTTCCCAGGGC.

Many counts were recorded for this clone. The CDR3 extends 3 residues past the end of the read, so its final part is completed from the germline J gene. This chain uses TRBV29-1 with TRBJ1-1; TRBD1 matches at 7 bases. With 4 bases clipped from V and 4 bases from J, the junction kept 9 bases outside the gene matches. This CDR3 contains 14 residues. The germline gives CDR1 SQVTM, CDR2 ANQGSEA. The CDR3: CSVAGTGATTEAFF. CDR3 bases read: TGCAGCGTTGCTGGCACAGGGGCGACCACTGAA.

This clone was seen many times. Coverage ceases 3 residues before the CDR3 finishes, and the germline J gene fills in the end. Other DNA sequences in the sample encode the same CDR3. V gene TRBV7-3 combines with J gene TRBJ2-7, with a possible D match to TRBD2 (6 bases). Germline V gives CDR1 SGHTA, CDR2 FQGTGA. There are 13 residues in the CDR3. V dropped 2 bases and J dropped 3 bases, with 8 bases sitting between them. The sequenced CDR3 bases are TGTGCCAGCAGCTTATCGGGGGACTACGAG. Protein: CASSLSGDYE. The entire CDR3 reads CASSLSGDYEQYF. The variable domain in full, completed from reference TRBV7-3 and TRBJ2-7, reads GAGVSQTPSNKVTEKGKYVELRCDPISGHTALYWYRQSLGQGPEFLIYFQGTGAADDSGLPNDRFFAVRPEGSVSTLKIQRTERGDSAVYLCASSLSGDYEQYFGPGTRLTVT.

This clone was found many times. Read sequence stops 3 residues before the CDR3 end, and the germline J gene provides the missing end. Additional DNA sequences in this sample encode the identical CDR3. V usage is TRBV7-3 and J usage is TRBJ2-5; 8 bases are shared with TRBD1. Germline CDR1 is SGHTA and CDR2 is FQGTGA. The ends lost 6 bases at V and 5 bases at J; junction bases unmatched: 5. The CDR3 is made up of 13 amino acids. The CDR3 DNA, read in part, is TGTGCCAGCAGTTTCAGGGGGCGGGAGACC. Amino acid sequence: CASSFRGRET. The full CDR3 protein reads CASSFRGRETQYF.

This clone was seen ten or more times. Partial CDR3 DNA: TGTGCCAGCAGCTTAGGCGGGGGGTCGGGCAATGAG. It yields the protein CASSLGGGSGNE. The CDR3 in full is CASSLGGGSGNEQFF. The chain links TRBV7-2 to TRBJ2-1; 8 bases agree with TRBD2. The read ends 3 residues shy of where the CDR3 ends; the end is completed using the germline J gene. V lost 1 base and J lost 6; bases outside the gene matches: 5. Germline V gene data show CDR1 as SGHTA and CDR2 as FQGNSA. The CDR3 loop spans 15 amino acids.

The sample holds a few counts of this clone. The CDR3 is cut off 3 residues early in the read; its end comes from the germline J gene. The gene calls are TRBV7-2 and TRBJ2-2; 13 bases line up with TRBD2. V lost 0 bases, J lost 0 bases, and 1 base stayed unmatched. CDR3 size: 18 residues. Germline V CDR1 and CDR2: SGHTA, FQGNSA. CDR3 in amino acids: CASSLAGLAGTNTGELFF. The sequenced part of the CDR3 DNA is TGTGCCAGCAGCTTAGCGGGACTAGCGGGGACGAACACCGGGGAG.

At least ten counts were recorded for this clone. The sequenced CDR3 bases are TGTGCCAGTACCCTCGAGGTGACCTACAATGAG. Translation: CASTLEVTYNE. The full CDR3 reads CASTLEVTYNEQFF. The V gene is TRBV19, the J gene TRBJ2-1; D ambiguous. The read terminates 3 residues ahead of where the CDR3 ends, so the germline J gene completes it. The germline CDR1 and CDR2 sequences are LNHDA and SQIVND (reference sequence). V was pared by 7 bases and J by 2 bases, with 12 bases between. The CDR3 runs to 14 residues.